This entry describes one T cell receptor beta chain. The source of the sample is a study of cytomegalovirus exposure and HLA in healthy donors. This CDR3 is 14 amino acids long. Trimming removed 3 bases from V and 4 bases from J, with 10 bases in between. CDR1 is SGHNT, CDR2 YYREEE, per germline (reference sequence). Researchers ran the PCR with 60 Vbeta and 13 Jbeta primers. Clones were sequenced by immunoSEQ multiplex PCR, and TCRdb holds only the in-frame ones, with some missing. Among 150,000 to 200,000 clones, about 64% were seen once, and the ten largest hold approximately 1.3%. Sequencing was carried out using PBMCs. This TCR was sampled from a man between 50 and 59 years old in good health and CMV-seronegative. This chain joins TRBV5-4 and TRBJ1-4; tentatively, D is TRBD1 (5 bases). The chain's CDR3 is CASSSDSYNEKLFF. The DNA of the CDR3 is TGTGCCAGCAGCTCCGACAGCTATAATGAAAAACTGTTTTTT.